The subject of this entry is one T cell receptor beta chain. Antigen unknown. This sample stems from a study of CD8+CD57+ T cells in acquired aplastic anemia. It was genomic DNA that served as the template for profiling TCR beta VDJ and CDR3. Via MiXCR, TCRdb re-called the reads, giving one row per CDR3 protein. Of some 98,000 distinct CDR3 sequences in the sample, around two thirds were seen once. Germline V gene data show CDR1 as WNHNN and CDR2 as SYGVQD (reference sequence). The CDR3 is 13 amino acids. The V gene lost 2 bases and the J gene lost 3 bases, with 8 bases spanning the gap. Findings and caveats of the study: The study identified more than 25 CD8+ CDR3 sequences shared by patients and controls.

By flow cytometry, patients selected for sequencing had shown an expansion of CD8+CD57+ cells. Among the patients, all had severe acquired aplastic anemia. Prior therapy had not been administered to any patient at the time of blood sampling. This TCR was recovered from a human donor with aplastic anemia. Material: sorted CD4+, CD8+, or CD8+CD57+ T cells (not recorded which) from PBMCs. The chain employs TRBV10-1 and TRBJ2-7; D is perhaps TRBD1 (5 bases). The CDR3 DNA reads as TGCGCCAGCAGTGAGACCCAGGGCTACGAGCAGTACTTC. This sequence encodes CASSETQGYEQYF.